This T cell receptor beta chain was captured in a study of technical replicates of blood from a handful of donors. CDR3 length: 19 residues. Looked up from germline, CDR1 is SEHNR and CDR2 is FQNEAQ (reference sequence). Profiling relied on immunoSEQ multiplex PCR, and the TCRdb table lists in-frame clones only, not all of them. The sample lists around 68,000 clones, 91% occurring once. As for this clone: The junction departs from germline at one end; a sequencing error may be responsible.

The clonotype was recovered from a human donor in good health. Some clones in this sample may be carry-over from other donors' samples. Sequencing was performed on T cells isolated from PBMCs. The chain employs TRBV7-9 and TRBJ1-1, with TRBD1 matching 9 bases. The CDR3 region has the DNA TGTGCCAGCAGCAAAAACCGGGGACAGGGTCCGGGATGGAACCCTGAAGCTTTCTTT. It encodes CASSKNRGQGPGWNPEAFF. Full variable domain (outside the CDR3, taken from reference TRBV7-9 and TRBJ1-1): DTGVSQNPRHKITKRGQNVTFRCDPISEHNRLYWYRQTLGQGPEFLTYFQNEAQLEKSRLLSDRFSAERPKGSFSTLEIQRTEQGDSAMYLCASSKNRGQGPGWNPEAFFGQGTRLTVV.